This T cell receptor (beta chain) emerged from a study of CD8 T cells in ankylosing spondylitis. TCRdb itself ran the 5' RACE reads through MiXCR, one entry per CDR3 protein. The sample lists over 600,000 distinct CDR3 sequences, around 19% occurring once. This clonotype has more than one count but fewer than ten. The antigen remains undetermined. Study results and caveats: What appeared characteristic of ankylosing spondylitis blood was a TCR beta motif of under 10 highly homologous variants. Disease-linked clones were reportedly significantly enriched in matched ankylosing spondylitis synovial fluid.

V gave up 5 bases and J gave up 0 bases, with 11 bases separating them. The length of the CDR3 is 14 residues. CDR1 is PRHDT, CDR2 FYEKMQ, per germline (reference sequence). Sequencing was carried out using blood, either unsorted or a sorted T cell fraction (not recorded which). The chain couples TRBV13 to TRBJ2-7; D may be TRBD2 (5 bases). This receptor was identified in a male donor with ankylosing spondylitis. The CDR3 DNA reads TGTGCCAGCAGCATCACCGGGGACTCCTACGAGCAGTACTTC. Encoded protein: CASSITGDSYEQYF.